This T cell receptor beta chain was identified during a study of response to subunit inactivated influenza vaccine. As for this clonotype: The target antigen is unknown.

This CDR3 region has 17 residues. The V gene end was trimmed by 1 base and the J gene end by 5 bases; junction bases not matched to a gene: 9. Per germline, CDR1 SGHDN and CDR2 FVKESK. Whole-study findings and limits: After each seasonal influenza vaccination, few new T cells are recruited, the authors suggested.

TCRdb fed the RT-PCR reads into MiXCR, producing one record per CDR3 protein. The sample lists about 540,000 distinct CDR3 sequences, around a quarter occurring once. These sequences were also reported in another study, on T cells expressing NK-cell markers. This second report adds: Libraries used 5'RACE template switching adding universal primer site and UMIs. Most of the eight sequenced donors tested HCMV-seropositive; one tested seronegative. These clonotypes also led the CD3+CD56-NKG2C+ fraction in a few donors.

V and J are TRBV14 and TRBJ2-5; 11 nucleotides match TRBD2. The sequencing used CD4+ T cells sorted from PBMCs, collected roughly 12 days after vaccination. The origin of this receptor is a man in his fifties who received an inactivated influenza vaccine. The CDR3 reads CASSQGFASGGLETQYF. CDR3 DNA sequence: TGTGCCAGCAGCCAAGGATTTGCTAGCGGGGGGTTGGAGACCCAGTACTTC.